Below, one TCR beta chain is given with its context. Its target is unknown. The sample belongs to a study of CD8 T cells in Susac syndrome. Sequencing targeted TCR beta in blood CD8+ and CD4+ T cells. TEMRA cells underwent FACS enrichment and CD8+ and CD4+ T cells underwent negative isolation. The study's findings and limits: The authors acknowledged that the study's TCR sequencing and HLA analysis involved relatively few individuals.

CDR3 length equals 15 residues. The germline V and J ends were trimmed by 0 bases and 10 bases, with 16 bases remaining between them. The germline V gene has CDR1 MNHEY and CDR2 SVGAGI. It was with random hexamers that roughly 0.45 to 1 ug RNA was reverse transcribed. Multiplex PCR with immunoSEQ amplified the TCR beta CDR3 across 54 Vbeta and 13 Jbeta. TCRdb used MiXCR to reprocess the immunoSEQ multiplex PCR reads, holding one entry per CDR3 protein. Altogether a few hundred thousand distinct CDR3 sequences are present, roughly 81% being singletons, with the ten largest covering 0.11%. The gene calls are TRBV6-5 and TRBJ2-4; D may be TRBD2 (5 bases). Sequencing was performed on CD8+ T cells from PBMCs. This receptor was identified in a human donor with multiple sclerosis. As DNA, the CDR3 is TGTGCCAGCAGTTACTCCGGGGTTCCGGGTTTTATTCAGTACTTC. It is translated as CASSYSGVPGFIQYF.